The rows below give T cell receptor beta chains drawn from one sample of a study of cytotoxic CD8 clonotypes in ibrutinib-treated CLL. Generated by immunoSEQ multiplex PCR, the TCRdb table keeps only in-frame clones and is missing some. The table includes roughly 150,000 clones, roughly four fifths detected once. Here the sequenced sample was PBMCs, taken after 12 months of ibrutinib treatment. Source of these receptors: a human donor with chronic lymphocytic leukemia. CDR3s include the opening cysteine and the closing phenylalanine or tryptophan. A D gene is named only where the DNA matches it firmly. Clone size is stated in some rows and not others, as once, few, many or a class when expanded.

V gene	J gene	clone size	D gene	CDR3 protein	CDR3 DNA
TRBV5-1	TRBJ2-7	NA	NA	CASREKVGGEQYF	TGCGCCAGCCGCGAGAAGGTCGGGGGAGAGCAGTACTTC
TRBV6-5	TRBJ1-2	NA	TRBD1	CASSYSAGTGYYGYTF	TGTGCCAGCAGTTACTCAGCCGGGACAGGGTACTATGGCTACACCTTC
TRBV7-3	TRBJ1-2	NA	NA	CASSLSSDGYGYTF	TGTGCCAGCAGCTTAAGTTCGGACGGTTATGGCTACACCTTC
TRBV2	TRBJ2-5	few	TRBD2	CASSPSGRSETQYF	TGTGCCAGCAGCCCGAGCGGGAGGAGTGAGACCCAGTACTTC
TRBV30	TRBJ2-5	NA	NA	CAWSGTDQETQYF	TGTGCCTGGAGTGGGACAGACCAAGAGACCCAGTACTTC
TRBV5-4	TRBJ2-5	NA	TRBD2	CASSLSPSGMETQYF	TGTGCCAGCAGCTTGTCTCCTAGCGGGATGGAGACCCAGTACTTC
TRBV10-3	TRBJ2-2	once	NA	CAISPGMNTGELFF	TGTGCCATCAGCCCGGGGATGAACACCGGGGAGCTGTTTTTT
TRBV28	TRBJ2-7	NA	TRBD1	CASRPTGTGTYEQYF	TGTGCCAGCAGGCCAACCGGGACAGGGACATACGAGCAGTACTTC
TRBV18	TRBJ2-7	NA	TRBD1	CASSPGTGSYEQYF	TGTGCCAGCTCACCCGGGACAGGGAGTTACGAGCAGTACTTC
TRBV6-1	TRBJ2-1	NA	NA	CASSEGVYNEQFF	TGTGCCAGCAGTGAAGGGGTCTACAATGAGCAGTTCTTC
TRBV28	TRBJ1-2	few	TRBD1	CATGTGYGYTF	TGTGCCACCGGGACAGGGTATGGCTACACCTTC
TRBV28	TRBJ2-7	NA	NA	CASSFAGVRMEQYF	TGTGCCAGCAGTTTCGCAGGGGTTCGTATGGAGCAGTACTTC
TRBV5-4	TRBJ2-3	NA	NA	CASRGKRDTQYF	TGTGCCAGCAGGGGGAAACGGGATACGCAGTATTTT
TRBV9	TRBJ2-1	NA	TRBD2	CASSGGGGRSEQFF	TGTGCCAGCAGCGGGGGCGGCGGGAGAAGTGAGCAGTTCTTC
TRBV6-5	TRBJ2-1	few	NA	CASSSRNEQFF	TGTGCCAGCAGTTCGCGTAATGAGCAGTTCTTC
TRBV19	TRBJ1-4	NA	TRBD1	CASSAGTVINNEKLFF	TGTGCCAGTAGTGCCGGGACAGTCATAAATAATGAAAAACTGTTTTTT
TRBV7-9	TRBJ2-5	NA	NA	CASSTWTLKETQYF	TGTGCCAGCAGCACCTGGACACTAAAAGAGACCCAGTACTTC
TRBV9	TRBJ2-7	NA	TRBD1	CASSERGQGSSEQYF	TGTGCCAGCAGCGAGCGGGGACAGGGGAGTAGCGAGCAGTACTTC
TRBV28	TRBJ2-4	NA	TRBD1	CASSETGRDIQYF	TGTGCCAGCAGCGAGACAGGGCGAGATATTCAGTACTTC
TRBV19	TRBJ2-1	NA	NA	CASSQQVVDEQFF	TGTGCCAGTAGTCAGCAGGTGGTTGATGAGCAGTTCTTC
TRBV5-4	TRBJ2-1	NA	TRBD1	CASSSASWTGVNEQFF	TGTGCCAGCAGCTCCGCCTCCTGGACAGGGGTCAATGAGCAGTTCTTC
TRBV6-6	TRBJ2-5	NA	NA	CASSMRIETQYF	TGTGCCAGCAGTATGCGGATAGAGACCCAGTACTTC
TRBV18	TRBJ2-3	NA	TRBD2	CASSPPSSGASDTQYF	TGTGCCAGCTCACCACCGTCCAGCGGGGCTTCAGATACGCAGTATTTT
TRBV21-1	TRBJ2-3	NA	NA	CASSNRTTASVGTDTQYF	TGTGCCAGCAGCAACAGGACTACTGCCTCAGTGGGGACAGATACGCAGTATTTT
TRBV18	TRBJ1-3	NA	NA	CASSPPGSYSGNTIYF	TGTGCCAGCTCACCGCCGGGGAGTTACTCTGGAAACACCATATATTTT
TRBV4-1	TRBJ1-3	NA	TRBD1	CASSQEGTVSGNTIYF	TGCGCCAGCAGCCAAGAGGGGACAGTGTCTGGAAACACCATATATTTT
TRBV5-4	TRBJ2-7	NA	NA	CASSGDLDSYEQYF	TGTGCCAGCAGCGGAGATTTGGACTCCTACGAGCAGTACTTC
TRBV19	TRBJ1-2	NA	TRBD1	CASNRDTIDRAYGYTF	TGTGCCAGTAATCGCGACACAATCGACAGGGCCTATGGCTACACCTTC
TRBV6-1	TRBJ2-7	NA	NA	CASSEAWAYEQYF	TGTGCCAGCAGTGAAGCGTGGGCGTACGAGCAGTACTTC
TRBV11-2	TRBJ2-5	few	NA	CASRTTGARGQETQYF	TGTGCCAGCAGGACAACAGGCGCCCGGGGGCAAGAGACCCAGTACTTC
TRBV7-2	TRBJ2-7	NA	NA	CASSLGLTRTRGSYEQYF	TGTGCCAGCAGCTTAGGCTTGACCCGCACGCGGGGCTCCTACGAGCAGTACTTC
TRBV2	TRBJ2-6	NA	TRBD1	CASSLQGSSGANVLTF	TGTGCCAGCAGTTTACAGGGGTCCTCTGGGGCCAACGTCCTGACTTTC
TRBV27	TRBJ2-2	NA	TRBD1	CASSVRGQVGAGELFF	TGTGCCAGCAGCGTCCGGGGACAGGTCGGGGCCGGGGAGCTGTTTTTT
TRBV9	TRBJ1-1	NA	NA	CASSAPKSGIGAEAFF	TGTGCCAGCAGCGCCCCCAAGTCCGGGATCGGGGCTGAAGCTTTCTTT
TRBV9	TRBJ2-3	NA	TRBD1	CASSVAAGRTGGRTDTQYF	TGTGCCAGCAGCGTAGCAGCCGGGAGGACAGGGGGTCGAACAGATACGCAGTATTTT
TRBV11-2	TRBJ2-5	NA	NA	CASSLIRTETQYF	TGTGCCAGCAGCTTAATAAGGACGGAGACCCAGTACTTC
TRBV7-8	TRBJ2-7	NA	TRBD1	CASSPSTGLGEQYF	TGTGCCAGCAGCCCCTCGACAGGGTTAGGTGAGCAGTACTTC
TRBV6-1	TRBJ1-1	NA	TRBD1	CASSAQGAWGTEAFF	TGTGCCAGCAGTGCACAGGGGGCGTGGGGCACTGAAGCTTTCTTT
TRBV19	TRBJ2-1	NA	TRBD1	CASSINRGTGNEQFF	TGTGCCAGTAGTATAAACAGGGGGACAGGCAATGAGCAGTTCTTC
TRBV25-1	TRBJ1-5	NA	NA	CASSRGTGPQHF	TGTGCCAGCAGTAGGGGTACGGGGCCCCAGCATTTT
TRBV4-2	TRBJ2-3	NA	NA	CASSHEAGGTDTQYF	TGTGCCAGCAGCCACGAGGCGGGCGGCACAGATACGCAGTATTTT
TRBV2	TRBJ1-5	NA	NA	CASSDYRRPQHF	TGTGCCAGCAGTGACTACCGTAGGCCCCAGCATTTT
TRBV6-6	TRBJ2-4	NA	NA	CASRPIGLFGNIQYF	TGTGCCAGCAGGCCGATAGGGCTGTTCGGAAACATTCAGTACTTC
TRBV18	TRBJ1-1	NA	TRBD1	CASSPPDRGLNTEAFF	TGTGCCAGCTCACCACCAGACAGGGGTTTGAACACTGAAGCTTTCTTT
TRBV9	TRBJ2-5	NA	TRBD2	CASSGYPSGEQYF	TGTGCCAGCAGCGGGTACCCTAGCGGGGAACAATACTTC
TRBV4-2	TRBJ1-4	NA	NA	CASSQDQAGTNEKLFF	TGTGCCAGCAGCCAAGATCAAGCAGGAACTAATGAAAAACTGTTTTTT
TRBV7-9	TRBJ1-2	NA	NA	CASSPGLYGYTF	TGTGCCAGCTCGCCAGGCCTCTATGGCTACACCTTC
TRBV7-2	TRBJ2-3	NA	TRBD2	CASSWTSGADTQYF	TGTGCCAGCAGCTGGACTAGCGGGGCAGATACGCAGTATTTT
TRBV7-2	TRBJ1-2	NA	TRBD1	CASSSRQGNYGYTF	TGTGCCAGCAGCTCGCGACAGGGGAACTATGGCTACACCTTC
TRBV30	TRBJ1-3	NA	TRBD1	CAWSRTGGTGNTIYF	TGTGCCTGGTCCCGGACAGGGGGGACGGGAAACACCATATATTTT
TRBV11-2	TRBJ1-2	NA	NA	CASSSRDNNYGYTF	TGTGCCAGCAGCTCCCGGGACAATAACTATGGCTACACCTTC
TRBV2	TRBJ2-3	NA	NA	CASSERDSTDTQYF	TGTGCCAGCAGTGAAAGGGACAGCACAGATACGCAGTATTTT
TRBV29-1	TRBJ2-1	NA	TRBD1	CSVGTGLYDEQFF	TGCAGTGTTGGGACAGGGTTGTATGATGAGCAGTTCTTC
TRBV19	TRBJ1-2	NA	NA	CASSSSDGYGYTF	TGTGCCAGTAGTAGCTCTGACGGCTATGGCTACACCTTC
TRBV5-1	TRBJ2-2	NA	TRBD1	CASSLGGTGSGELFF	TGCGCCAGCAGCCTCGGCGGGACAGGGTCCGGGGAGCTGTTTTTT